The 6 T cell receptor beta chains below were found in one sample sequenced in a study of human versus mouse CDR3 diversity and MHC coevolution. The repertoire was sequenced with immunoSEQ multiplex PCR; TCRdb's copy has only in-frame clones and lacks some. The sample has around 77,000 clones; about nine tenths are singletons. What was sequenced was naive CD4+ T cells from blood. The sample's subset: CD45RO-negative CD62L-positive naive CD4 T cells. The receptors stem from a person between 25 and 70 years old in good health.

The chain carries TRBV6-6 and TRBJ2-7; D not certain. The length of the CDR3 is 14 residues. Trimming left V 0 bases short and J 1 base short, with 7 bases between. Germline CDR1 reads MNHNY; CDR2 reads SVGAGI (reference sequence). The CDR3 nucleotides read TGTGCCAGCAGTTACTCGTCTACTTCCTACGAGCAGTACTTC. Its translation is CASSYSSTSYEQYF.

The table lists this clone with a few counts. This rearrangement joins TRBV6-6 to TRBJ1-2; D ambiguous. The CDR3 has 12 amino acids. From germline, CDR1 is MNHNY and CDR2 SVGAGI (reference sequence). Trimming took 7 bases from V and 2 from J, leaving 8 bases between them. CDR3 nucleotide sequence: TGTGCCAGCATGGAGGGAAACTATGGCTACACCTTC. Amino acid sequence: CASMEGNYGYTF.

This clone came up a few times. This chain links TRBV28 with TRBJ1-3, with 10 bases that match TRBD1. From germline, CDR1 is MDHEN and CDR2 SYDVKM. CDR3 length: 16 residues. The ends lost 7 bases at V and 0 bases at J; junction bases unmatched: 6. CDR3 nucleotide sequence: TGTGCCAGCACGAGGACAGGGGGTTTCTCTGGAAACACCATATATTTT. It is translated as CASTRTGGFSGNTIYF.

This rearrangement joins TRBV11-3 to TRBJ1-1, with D hard to call. The V and J ends lost 3 bases and 5 bases respectively, with 7 bases between them. In germline, CDR1 is SGHNT, CDR2 YENEEA. This CDR3 comprises 12 residues. The CDR3 DNA sequence: TGTGCCAGCAGCTTCTCAGGAACTGAAGCTTTCTTT. Its translation: CASSFSGTEAFF.

This chain joins TRBV27 and TRBJ2-5, with D possibly TRBD2 on 6 matching bases. The J call may be faulty, since TRBJ2-7 better matches the DNA end. Germline CDR1 reads MNHEY; CDR2 reads SMNVEV (reference sequence). CDR3 size: 13 residues. This CDR3 reads CASSTKAGYEQYF. Here the CDR3 DNA reads TGTGCCAGCAGTACCAAGGCGGGATACGAGCAGTACTTC.

Notes on this clone: An end of the junction does not agree with germline; a read error may underlie this. The chain has TRBV7-2 and TRBJ2-1; 7 nucleotides line up with TRBD1. This CDR3 is built from 12 residues. The germline V gene encodes CDR1 SGHTA and CDR2 FQGNSA. The CDR3 sequence: CASSLTTGPAVF. The CDR3, as DNA: TGTGCCAGCAGTTTAACGACAGGGCCGGCGGTCTTC.